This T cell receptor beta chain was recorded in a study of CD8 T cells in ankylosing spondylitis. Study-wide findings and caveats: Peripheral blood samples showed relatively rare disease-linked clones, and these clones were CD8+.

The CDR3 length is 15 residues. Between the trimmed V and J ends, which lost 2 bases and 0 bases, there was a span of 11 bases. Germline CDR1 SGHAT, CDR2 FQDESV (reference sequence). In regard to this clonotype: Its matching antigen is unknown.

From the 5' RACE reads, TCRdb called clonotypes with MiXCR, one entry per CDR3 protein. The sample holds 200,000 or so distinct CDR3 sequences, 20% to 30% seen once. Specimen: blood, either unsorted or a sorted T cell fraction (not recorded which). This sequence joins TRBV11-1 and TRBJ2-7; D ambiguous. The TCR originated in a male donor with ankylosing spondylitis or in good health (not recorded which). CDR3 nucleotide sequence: TGTGCCAGCAGCTTAAGCACGAGTATCTCCTACGAGCAGTACTTC. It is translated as CASSLSTSISYEQYF.